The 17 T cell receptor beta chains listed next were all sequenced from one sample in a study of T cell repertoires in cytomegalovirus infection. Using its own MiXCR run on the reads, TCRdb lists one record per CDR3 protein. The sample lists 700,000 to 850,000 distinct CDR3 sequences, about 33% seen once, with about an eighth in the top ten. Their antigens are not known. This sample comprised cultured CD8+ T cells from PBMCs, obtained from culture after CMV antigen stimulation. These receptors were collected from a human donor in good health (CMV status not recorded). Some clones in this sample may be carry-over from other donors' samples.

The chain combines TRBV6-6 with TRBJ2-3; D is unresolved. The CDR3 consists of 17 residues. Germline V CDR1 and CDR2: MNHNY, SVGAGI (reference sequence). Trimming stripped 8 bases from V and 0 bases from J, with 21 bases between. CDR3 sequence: CASPAEYSDTSTDTQYF. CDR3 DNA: TGTGCCAGCCCGGCCGAGTACAGCGACACTAGCACAGATACGCAGTATTTT.

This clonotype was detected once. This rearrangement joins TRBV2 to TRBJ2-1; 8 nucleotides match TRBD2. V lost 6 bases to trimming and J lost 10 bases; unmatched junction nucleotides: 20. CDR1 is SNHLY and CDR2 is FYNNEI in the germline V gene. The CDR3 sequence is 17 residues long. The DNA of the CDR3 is TGTGCCAGCAGGAACCCAGTGGGCGGGGGGCCCTCCGGCGAGCAGTTCTTC. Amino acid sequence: CASRNPVGGGPSGEQFF.

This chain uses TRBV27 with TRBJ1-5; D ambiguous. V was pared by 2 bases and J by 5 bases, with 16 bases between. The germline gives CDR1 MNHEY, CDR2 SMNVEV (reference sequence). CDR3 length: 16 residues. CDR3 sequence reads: CASSLLGSSYHQPQHF. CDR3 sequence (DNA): TGTGCCAGCAGTTTACTAGGGTCGTCATACCATCAGCCCCAGCATTTT.

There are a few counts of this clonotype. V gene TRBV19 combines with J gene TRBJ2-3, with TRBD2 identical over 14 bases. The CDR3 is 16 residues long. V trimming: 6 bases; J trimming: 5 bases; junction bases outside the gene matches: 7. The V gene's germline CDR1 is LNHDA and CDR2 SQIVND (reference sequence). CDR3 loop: CASSYGLAGGGDTQYF. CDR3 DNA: TGTGCCAGTAGCTACGGACTAGCGGGGGGAGGAGATACGCAGTATTTT.

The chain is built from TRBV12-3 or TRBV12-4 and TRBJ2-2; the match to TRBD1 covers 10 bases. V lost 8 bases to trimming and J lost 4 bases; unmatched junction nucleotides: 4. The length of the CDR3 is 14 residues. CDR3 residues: CASRDRGTTGELFF. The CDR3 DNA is TGTGCCAGCCGGGACAGGGGTACCACCGGGGAGCTGTTTTTT.

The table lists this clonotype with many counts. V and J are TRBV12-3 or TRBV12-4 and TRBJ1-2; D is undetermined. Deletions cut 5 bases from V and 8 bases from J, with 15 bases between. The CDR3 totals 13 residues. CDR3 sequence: CASSLAHTDGYTF. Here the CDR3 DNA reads TGTGCCAGCAGTCTCGCACACACGGACGGCTACACCTTC.

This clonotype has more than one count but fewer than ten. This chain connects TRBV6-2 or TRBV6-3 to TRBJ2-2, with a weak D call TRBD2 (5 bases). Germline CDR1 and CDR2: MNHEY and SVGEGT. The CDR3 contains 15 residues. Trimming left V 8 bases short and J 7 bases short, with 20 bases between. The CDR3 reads CASEVSGPLDGELFF. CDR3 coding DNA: TGTGCCAGCGAGGTGAGCGGACCGTTAGACGGGGAGCTGTTTTTT.

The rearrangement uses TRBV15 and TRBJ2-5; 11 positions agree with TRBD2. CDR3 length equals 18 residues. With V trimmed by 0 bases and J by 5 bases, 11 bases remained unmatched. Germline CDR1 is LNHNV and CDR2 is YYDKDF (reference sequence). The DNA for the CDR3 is TGTGCCACCAGCAGAGATTCGGCTAGCGGGGGGCAACGGGAGACCCAGTACTTC. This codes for CATSRDSASGGQRETQYF.

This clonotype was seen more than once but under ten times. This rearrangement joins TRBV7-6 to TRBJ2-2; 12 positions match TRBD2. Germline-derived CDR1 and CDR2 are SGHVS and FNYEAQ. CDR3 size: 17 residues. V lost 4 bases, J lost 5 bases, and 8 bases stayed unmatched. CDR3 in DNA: TGTGCCAGCAGCTCCCCGACTAGCGGGGGACGGACCGGGGAGCTGTTTTTT. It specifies CASSSPTSGGRTGELFF.

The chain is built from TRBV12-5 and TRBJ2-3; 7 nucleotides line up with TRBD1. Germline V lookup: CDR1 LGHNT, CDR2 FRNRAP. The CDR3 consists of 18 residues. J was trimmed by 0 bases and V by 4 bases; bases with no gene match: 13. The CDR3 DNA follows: TGTGCTAGTGGTTGGGGGACAGAAATCGAGACTAGCACAGATACGCAGTATTTT. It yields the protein CASGWGTEIETSTDTQYF.

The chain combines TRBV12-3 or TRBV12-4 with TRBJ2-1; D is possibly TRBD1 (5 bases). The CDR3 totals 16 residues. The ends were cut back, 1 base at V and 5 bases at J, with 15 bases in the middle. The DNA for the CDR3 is TGTGCCAGCAGTTTAGGGGTGGGGCCTCCTAACAATGAGCAGTTCTTC. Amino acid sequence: CASSLGVGPPNNEQFF.

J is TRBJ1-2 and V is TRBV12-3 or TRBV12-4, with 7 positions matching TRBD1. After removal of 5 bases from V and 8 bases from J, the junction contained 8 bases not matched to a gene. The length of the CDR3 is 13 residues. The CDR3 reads CASSATGVGGYTF. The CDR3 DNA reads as TGTGCCAGCAGTGCAACAGGGGTGGGAGGCTACACCTTC.

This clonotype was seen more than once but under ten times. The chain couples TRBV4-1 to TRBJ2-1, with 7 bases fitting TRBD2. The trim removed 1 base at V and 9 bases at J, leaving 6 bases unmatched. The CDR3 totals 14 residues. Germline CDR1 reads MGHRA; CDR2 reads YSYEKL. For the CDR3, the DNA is TGCGCCAGCAGCCAAGCCCCTGGGAGGGCTGAGCAGTTCTTC. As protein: CASSQAPGRAEQFF.

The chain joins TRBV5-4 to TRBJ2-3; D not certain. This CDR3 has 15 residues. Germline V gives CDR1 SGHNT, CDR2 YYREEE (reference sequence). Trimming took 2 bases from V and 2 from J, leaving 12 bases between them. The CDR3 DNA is TGTGCCAGCAGCTTTAGTTGGGGTGACACAGATACGCAGTATTTT. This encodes CASSFSWGDTDTQYF. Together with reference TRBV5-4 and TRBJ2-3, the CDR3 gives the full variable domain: ETGVTQSPTHLIKTRGQQVTLRCSSQSGHNTVSWYQQALGQGPQFIFQYYREEENGRGNFPPRFSGLQFPNYSSELNVNALELDDSALYLCASSFSWGDTDTQYFGPGTRLTVL.

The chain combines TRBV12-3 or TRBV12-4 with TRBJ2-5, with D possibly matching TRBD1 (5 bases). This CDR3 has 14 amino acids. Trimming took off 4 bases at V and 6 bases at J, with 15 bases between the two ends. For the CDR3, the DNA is TGTGCCAGCAGTTGGGAATGGGGCGGAAAGACCCAGTACTTC. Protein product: CASSWEWGGKTQYF.

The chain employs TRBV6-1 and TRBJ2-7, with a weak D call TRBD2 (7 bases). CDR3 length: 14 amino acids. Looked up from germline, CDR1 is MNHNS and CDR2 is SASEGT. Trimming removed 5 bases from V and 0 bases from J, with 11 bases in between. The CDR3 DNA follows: TGTGCCAGCAGTTCAGGGGAGGGCTCCTACGAGCAGTACGTC. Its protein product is CASSSGEGSYEQYV.

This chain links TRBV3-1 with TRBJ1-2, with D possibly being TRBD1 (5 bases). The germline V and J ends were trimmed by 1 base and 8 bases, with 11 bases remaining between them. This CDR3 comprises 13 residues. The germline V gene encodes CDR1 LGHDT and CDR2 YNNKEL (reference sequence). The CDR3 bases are TGTGCCAGCAGCCAAGGACAGTTCCTAGGCTACACCTTC. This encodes CASSQGQFLGYTF.